The 14 T cell receptor beta chains presented below share a single source sample, sequenced in a study of T cells in women clearing cervical HPV infection. Measured with immunoSEQ multiplex PCR; TCRdb has only the in-frame clones, and not every one. This repertoire includes about 14,000 clones. The specimen was blood buffy coat. All receptors come from a woman between 18 and 75 years old with a cervical HPV16 infection that either progressed to CIN3+ or cleared (not recorded which).

Note on this clone: The CDR3 end falls 3 residues outside the read, so it is completed with the germline J gene. The chain is built from TRBV2 and TRBJ2-5; 10 bases fit TRBD2. The V segment lost 3 bases and the J segment 4 bases; nucleotides outside the gene matches: 14. Germline CDR1 is SNHLY and CDR2 is FYNNEI. The CDR3 contains 18 residues. CDR3: CASSDQGILSGGTETQYF. The covered CDR3 bases are TGTGCCAGCAGTGATCAGGGAATCCTTAGCGGGGGGACAGAGACC.

As to this clone: The CDR3 end is not reached by the read, which stops 3 residues before it; the germline J gene fills it in. The chain uses TRBV19 and TRBJ2-5, with 7 bases matching TRBD1. The length of the CDR3 is 14 residues. With 6 bases clipped from V and 4 bases from J, the junction kept 8 bases outside the gene matches. Germline CDR1 reads LNHDA; CDR2 reads SQIVND (reference sequence). Incomplete CDR3 DNA: TGTGCCAGTAGCCCGACAGGGCGGAGAGAGACC. Its protein is CASSPTGRRET. In full, the CDR3 reads CASSPTGRRETQYF. Based on the CDR3 plus reference TRBV19 and TRBJ2-5, the full variable domain is DGGITQSPKYLFRKEGQNVTLSCEQNLNHDAMYWYRQDPGQGLRLIYYSQIVNDFQKGDIAEGYSVSREKKESFPLTVTSAQKNPTAFYLCASSPTGRRETQYFGPGTRLLVL.

Concerning this clone itself: One end of the junction does not line up with germline, which may come from a read error. Read sequence stops 3 residues before the CDR3 end, and the germline J gene provides the missing end. The rearrangement joins TRBV7-9 to TRBJ2-7; weak D call: TRBD2 (6 bases). The V gene's germline CDR1 is SEHNR and CDR2 FQNEAQ (reference sequence). This CDR3 is 14 amino acids long. The sequenced part of the CDR3 DNA is TGTGCCGGCAGCACGACGGGACTTTCCTACGAG. It specifies CAGSTTGLSYE. The whole CDR3 sequence is CAGSTTGLSYEQYF.

By frequency, this clone registers medium-sized. The missing CDR3 end, 3 residues past where the read stops, is filled in from the germline J gene. This rearrangement joins TRBV19 to TRBJ2-3; TRBD1 aligns across 7 bases. Germline CDR1 reads LNHDA; CDR2 reads SQIVND (reference sequence). Germline trimming cut 5 bases from V and 4 bases from J; bases unmatched to any gene: 9. CDR3 length: 15 amino acids. The chain's CDR3 is CASSPGTVSSDTQYF. CDR3 bases read: TGTGCCAGTAGTCCCGGGACAGTCAGCTCAGATACG.

Regarding this clone: The missing CDR3 end, 3 residues past where the read stops, is filled in from the germline J gene. The chain joins TRBV7-2 to TRBJ2-1; TRBD1 is a possible D gene (6 bases). Germline V gives CDR1 SGHTA, CDR2 FQGNSA. CDR3 size: 15 residues. Trimming pared 5 bases from V and 2 bases from J, leaving 13 bases between. The sequenced CDR3 bases are TGTGCCAGCAGCCTCGGGACACTGACCTACAATGAG. Protein: CASSLGTLTYNE. The whole CDR3 protein is CASSLGTLTYNEQFF.

Of note for this clone: The sequence runs out 3 residues before the end of the CDR3; the remainder is reconstructed from the germline J gene. The V call is TRBV7-3, the J call TRBJ2-2; D not certain. The ends were cut back, 5 bases at V and 8 bases at J, with 9 bases in the middle. Per germline, CDR1 SGHTA and CDR2 FQGTGA. The CDR3 is 12 residues long. The CDR3 sequence is CASSPVAGELFF. CDR3 DNA (partial): TGTGCCAGCAGCCCGGTCGCAGGGGAG.

In regard to this clone: The read finishes 3 residues shy of the CDR3 end, and the germline J gene is used to complete it. The V gene is TRBV9, the J gene TRBJ1-2; tentatively, D is TRBD1 (6 bases). CDR1 and CDR2 (germline): SGDLS, YYNGEE. CDR3 length equals 16 residues. Partial CDR3 DNA: TGTGCCAGCAGCCCGGGGGGTAGCGGGGGGCAAAATGAC. Amino acids: CASSPGGSGGQND. The CDR3 in its entirety is CASSPGGSGGQNDYTF.

Comments on this clone: Read data end 3 residues before the CDR3 end; the end is taken from the germline J gene. V is TRBV12-3 or TRBV12-4 and J is TRBJ2-1; D possibly corresponds to TRBD2 (6 bases). The CDR3 has 14 amino acids. With 1 base removed from V and 7 bases from J, the gap between germline ends came to 11 bases. The CDR3 reads CASSLVVTRNEQFF. The sequenced CDR3 bases are TGTGCCAGCAGTTTAGTAGTGACTAGAAATGAG.

Of note for this clone: The DNA ends 3 residues before the CDR3 does, and the rest of the CDR3 is filled in from the germline J gene. The chain has TRBV11-2 and TRBJ2-3, with 8 bases identical to TRBD2. The CDR3 is 15 residues long. Germline V gene data show CDR1 as SGHAT and CDR2 as FQNNGV. The DNA read from the CDR3 is TGTGCCAGCAGCTTAGTGGCGGGGGGACAAGAGACG. It yields the protein CASSLVAGGQET. The full-length CDR3 reads as CASSLVAGGQETQYF.

A word on this clone: The junction departs from the called germline gene at one end, perhaps through a read error. Other DNA sequences in the same sample also yield this CDR3. The CDR3 DNA, read in part, is TGTGCCAGCAGTGGACAGGGGCTCCTTTATGGT. Translated, it gives CASSGQGLLYG. The full CDR3 protein is CASSGQGLLYGYTF. V usage is TRBV2 and J usage is TRBJ1-2, with 8 bases that match TRBD1. The read stops 3 residues short of the end of the CDR3; the missing end is completed from the germline J gene. The V gene's germline CDR1 is SNHLY and CDR2 FYNNEI. This CDR3 contains 14 residues.

With regard to this clone: Read sequence stops 3 residues before the CDR3 end, and the germline J gene provides the missing end. This chain uses TRBV9 with TRBJ1-2; TRBD1 is a possible D gene (5 bases). Germline lookup yields CDR1 SGDLS and CDR2 YYNGEE. There are 16 residues in the CDR3. V lost 0 bases and J 0 bases, leaving 12 bases between the germline ends. The CDR3 loop reads CASSVVWGPANYGYTF. The covered CDR3 bases are TGTGCCAGCAGCGTAGTTTGGGGCCCTGCTAACTATGGC. Combining the CDR3 with reference TRBV9 and TRBJ1-2 gives the whole variable domain DSGVTQTPKHLITATGQRVTLRCSPRSGDLSVYWYQQSLDQGLQFLIQYYNGEERAKGNILERFSAQQFPDLHSELNLSSLELGDSALYFCASSVVWGPANYGYTFGSGTRLTVV.

Frequency places this clone as medium-sized. The DNA read from the CDR3 is TGTGCCTGGAGTCCCGATCTAACCGGGGAG. Its protein is CAWSPDLTGE. The whole CDR3 is CAWSPDLTGELFF. V usage is TRBV30 and J usage is TRBJ2-2; D remains unclear. The DNA ends 3 residues before the CDR3 does, and the rest of the CDR3 is filled in from the germline J gene. Trimming removed 2 bases from V and 5 bases from J, with 9 bases in between. The germline V gene encodes CDR1 GTSNPN and CDR2 SVGIG (reference sequence). The CDR3 extends over 13 amino acids.

Note on this clone: The read terminates 3 residues before the CDR3 end, so the remaining end is supplied by the germline J gene. The rearrangement joins TRBV20-1 to TRBJ1-2, with 7 bases that match TRBD1. Germline CDR1 reads DFQATT; CDR2 reads SNEGSKA (reference sequence). This CDR3 contains 15 residues. The sequenced part of the CDR3 DNA is TGCAGTGCAACCCCAGGGGGACGGTCACACGGGGGC. This gives the protein CSATPGGRSHGG. The full CDR3 protein reads CSATPGGRSHGGYTF.

In the case of this clone: The read ends 3 residues shy of where the CDR3 ends; the end is completed using the germline J gene. This chain uses TRBV25-1 with TRBJ2-1; no reliable D call. Germline values: CDR1 MGHDK, CDR2 SYGVNS. The CDR3 is 11 amino acids. V lost 2 bases, J lost 9 bases, and 5 bases lay in between. Here the CDR3 reads CASSEEVEQFF. The part of the CDR3 DNA that was read is TGTGCCAGCAGTGAAGAGGTTGAG.